Presented here are 15 T cell receptor beta chains from one specimen sequenced in a study of cytomegalovirus exposure and HLA in healthy donors. PCR used 60 Vbeta primers and 13 Jbeta primers. Assay: immunoSEQ multiplex PCR; the TCRdb copy retains only in-frame clones and omits some. The table records roughly 120,000 clones, 65% to 85% of them present only once. The sequencing sample was made of PBMCs. The receptors stem from a woman aged 25 to 39 in good health and CMV-seropositive.

This chain joins TRBV2 and TRBJ2-7; the D gene is possibly TRBD1 (6 bases). From germline, CDR1 is SNHLY and CDR2 FYNNEI. The CDR3 is 13 residues long. V lost 5 bases to trimming and J lost 2 bases, with 10 bases between them. CDR3 in DNA: TGTGCCAGCAGTCCTAGGACAGCCTACGAGCAGTACTTC. Residues: CASSPRTAYEQYF.

V gene TRBV7-8 combines with J gene TRBJ1-4; 7 bases are a match to TRBD1. J gave up 8 bases and V 2 bases, and 11 bases lay outside the gene matches. The germline gives CDR1 SGHVS, CDR2 FQNEAQ. This CDR3 comprises 16 residues. The CDR3 protein is CASSLSATGWGEKLFF. The CDR3 DNA sequence: TGTGCCAGCAGCTTATCTGCGACAGGGTGGGGAGAAAAACTGTTTTTT.

The rearrangement uses TRBV2 and TRBJ1-5; 7 bases agree with TRBD1. The V and J ends lost 5 bases and 1 base, in that order; junction bases with no gene match: 5. CDR1 SNHLY and CDR2 FYNNEI come from the germline V gene. This CDR3 is 15 amino acids long. CDR3 sequence: CASSKDRASNQPQHF. DNA for the CDR3: TGTGCCAGCAGTAAAGACAGGGCGAGCAATCAGCCCCAGCATTTT.

V and J are TRBV19 and TRBJ1-4; D ambiguous. Germline-derived CDR1 and CDR2 are LNHDA and SQIVND (reference sequence). The CDR3 contains 14 residues. The V end was cut by 3 bases, the J end by 7 bases, with 12 bases between. The CDR3 nucleotides read TGTGCCAGTAGTATTACCGGGTTTCGTGAAAAACTGTTTTTT. Amino acid sequence: CASSITGFREKLFF.

Remarks on this clone: Germline and junction disagree at one end, which may indicate a read error. The chain carries TRBV7-7 and TRBJ1-1; 9 bases fit TRBD1. This CDR3 is built from 13 residues. The germline CDR1 and CDR2 sequences are SSHAT and FNYEAQ (reference sequence). This chain's CDR3 is CASSTRTGAEAFF. CDR3 coding DNA: TGTGCTAGCAGCACTAGGACAGGGGCTGAAGCTTTCTTT. Drawing the rest from reference TRBV7-7 and TRBJ1-1, the complete variable domain is GAGVSQSPRYKVTKRGQDVTLRCDPISSHATLYWYQQALGQGPEFLTYFNYEAQPDKSGLPSDRFSAERPEGSISTLTIQRTEQRDSAMYRCASSTRTGAEAFFGQGTRLTVV.

V and J are TRBV19 and TRBJ2-1; 8 positions agree with TRBD2. Germline V gene sequence: CDR1 LNHDA, CDR2 SQIVND (reference sequence). This CDR3 is 15 amino acids long. V shed 5 bases, J shed 3 bases, and the junction held 6 bases outside the gene matches. The CDR3 DNA follows: TGTGCCAGTAGTGTCGGGGGGGCCGACTACAATGAGCAGTTCTTC. Protein: CASSVGGADYNEQFF.

This clone was counted a single time. The genes are TRBV5-4 and TRBJ2-3, with TRBD2 matching 7 bases. The CDR3 extends over 16 amino acids. Unmatched junction bases numbered 7, after V lost 0 bases and J lost 3 bases. Germline assignment: CDR1 SGHNT and CDR2 YYREEE (reference sequence). CDR3 region: CASSLGAGVSTDTQYF. CDR3 nucleotides: TGTGCCAGCAGCTTGGGTGCGGGAGTGTCTACAGATACGCAGTATTTT.

V is TRBV29-1 and J is TRBJ1-1, with 7 bases fitting TRBD1. Unmatched junction bases numbered 8, after V lost 6 bases and J lost 1 base. CDR3 length equals 14 residues. Germline-derived CDR1 and CDR2 are SQVTM and ANQGSEA. The CDR3, as DNA: TGCAGCGTCACAACAGGGGTGGGGAACACTGAAGCTTTCTTT. Its protein is CSVTTGVGNTEAFF.

This chain links TRBV7-2 with TRBJ2-7; no clear D. This CDR3 has 13 residues. Germline CDR1 is SGHTA and CDR2 is FQGNSA. The germline V and J ends were trimmed by 1 base and 3 bases, with 7 bases remaining between them. CDR3 DNA: TGTGCCAGCAGCTTAGGTGTCATCTACGAGCAGTACTTC. This encodes CASSLGVIYEQYF.

This clone was observed a few times. This chain connects TRBV18 to TRBJ2-3, with D maybe TRBD1 (6 bases). The CDR3 covers 16 residues. Trimming pared 1 base from V and 3 bases from J, leaving 14 bases between. CDR1 and CDR2 (germline): KGHSH, LQKENI. The chain's CDR3 is CASSPLSGTGTDTQYF. The CDR3 DNA reads TGTGCCAGCTCACCACTCTCCGGCACAGGGACAGATACGCAGTATTTT.

The J gene is TRBJ2-1, the V gene TRBV5-6; D is unclear. V lost 2 bases and J lost 10, with 10 bases in between. CDR3 length: 12 residues. The V gene's germline CDR1 is SGHDT and CDR2 YYEEEE. The CDR3 DNA reads as TGTGCCAGCAGCTTAAGCGCAAGGGAGCAGTTCTTC. Its translation: CASSLSAREQFF.

This clone was observed a few times. The chain carries TRBV12-2 and TRBJ2-7; whether TRBD1, the table's D call, matches the DNA was not checked. TRBV12-2 is termed a pseudogene. The CDR3 consists of 12 residues. In DNA, the CDR3 is TGTGCAAGTCGCTTCGGACACTACGAGCAGTACTTC. Protein sequence: CASRFGHYEQYF.

The V and J genes are TRBV27 and TRBJ2-1; no definite D call. This CDR3 has 15 residues. Trimming cost V 5 bases and J 4 bases, with 15 bases left between them. The germline CDR1 and CDR2 sequences are MNHEY and SMNVEV (reference sequence). This CDR3 is CASSPGSSRYNEQFF. CDR3 in DNA: TGTGCCAGCAGTCCCGGTTCCTCGCGATACAATGAGCAGTTCTTC.

The rearrangement uses TRBV7-8 and TRBJ1-4; the match to TRBD1 covers 7 bases. The CDR3 consists of 16 residues. V lost 5 bases to trimming and J lost 5 bases; unmatched junction nucleotides: 11. Germline CDR1 SGHVS, CDR2 FQNEAQ. The chain's CDR3 is CASSILQGEPNEKLFF. The CDR3 DNA is TGTGCCAGCAGCATTCTCCAGGGGGAACCGAATGAAAAACTGTTTTTT.

This clone was detected a few times. The chain employs TRBV7-6 and TRBJ1-1; no firm D call. CDR1 SGHVS and CDR2 FNYEAQ come from the germline V gene. Trimming took off 3 bases at V and 1 base at J, with 6 bases between the two ends. The CDR3 sequence is 13 residues long. The CDR3 DNA reads as TGTGCCAGCAGCTTTCGGGGGAACACTGAAGCTTTCTTT. Translated: CASSFRGNTEAFF. Full variable domain (outside the CDR3, taken from reference TRBV7-6 and TRBJ1-1): GAGVSQSPRYKVTKRGQDVALRCDPISGHVSLYWYRQALGQGPEFLTYFNYEAQQDKSGLPNDRFSAERPEGSISTLTIQRTEQRDSAMYRCASSFRGNTEAFFGQGTRLTVV.